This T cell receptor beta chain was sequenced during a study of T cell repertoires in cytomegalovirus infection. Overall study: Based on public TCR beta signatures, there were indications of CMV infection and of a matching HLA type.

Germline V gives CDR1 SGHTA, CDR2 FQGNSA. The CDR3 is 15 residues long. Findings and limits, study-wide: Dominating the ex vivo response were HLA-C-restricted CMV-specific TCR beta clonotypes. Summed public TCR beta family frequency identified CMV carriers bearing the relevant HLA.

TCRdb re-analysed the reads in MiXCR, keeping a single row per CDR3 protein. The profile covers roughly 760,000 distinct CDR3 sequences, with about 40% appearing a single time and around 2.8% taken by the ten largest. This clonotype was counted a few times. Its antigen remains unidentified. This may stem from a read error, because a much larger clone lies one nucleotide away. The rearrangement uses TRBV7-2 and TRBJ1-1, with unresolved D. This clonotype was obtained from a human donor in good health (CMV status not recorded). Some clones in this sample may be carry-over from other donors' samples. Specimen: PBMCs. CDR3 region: CASSLEAGPNTEALF. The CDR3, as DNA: TGTGCCAGCAGCTTAGAAGCAGGCCCGAACACTGAAGCTTTATTT.